This T cell receptor (beta chain) was sequenced in a study of PD-L1 blockade in urothelial cancer. Whole-study results and caveats: Durable-benefit patients showed greater tumor-associated blood clone expansion at 3 weeks.

The repertoire was sequenced with immunoSEQ multiplex PCR; TCRdb's copy has only in-frame clones and lacks some. The sample carries tens of thousands of clones, about 90% recorded once. This clone was counted once. What it binds is unknown. The time point here: pretreatment peripheral blood. The receptor was isolated from a woman aged 80 or over with urothelial cancer. The specimen was PBMCs, collected around atezolizumab (anti-PD-L1) treatment.

CDR3 sequence (DNA): TGTGCCAGCAGACCTTCAGGAGGCCATGAGCAGTTCTTC. Its protein is CASRPSGGHEQFF. The chain links TRBV28 to TRBJ2-1; D is perhaps TRBD2 (5 bases). Germline CDR1 MDHEN, CDR2 SYDVKM. CDR3 size: 13 residues. Trimming removed 6 bases at V and 8 bases at J, with 14 bases between.